A single sample gave rise to the 16 T cell receptor beta chains below, sequenced in a study of T-cell memory formation after mild COVID-19. TCRdb passed the 5' RACE reads through MiXCR, listing each CDR3 protein once. The sample includes 90,000 to 120,000 distinct CDR3 sequences, 14% of them seen just once. The sample consisted of PBMCs or a T cell subset sorted from them (not recorded which). The receptors originated from a man aged 18 to 30 who had mild COVID-19 (a few samples of this study predate the infection). Cell type and time point are not known.

The chain combines TRBV7-9 with TRBJ2-7; 7 bases align to TRBD1. V was pared by 8 bases and J by 2 bases, with 9 bases of the junction left unmatched. The CDR3 length is 14 residues. Germline CDR1 reads SEHNR; CDR2 reads FQNEAQ (reference sequence). CDR3 protein: CASALDRDTYEQYF. In DNA, the CDR3 is TGTGCCAGCGCACTCGACAGGGACACCTACGAGCAGTACTTC.

This clonotype has only a few counts. The rearrangement uses TRBV5-1 and TRBJ1-1, with a weak D call TRBD1 (5 bases). Germline V gives CDR1 SGHRS, CDR2 YFSETQ. V was cut by 6 bases and J by 5 bases, with 14 bases left in between. The CDR3 totals 13 residues. The CDR3 protein is CASNKGLKTEAFF. In DNA form, the CDR3 reads TGCGCCAGCAACAAGGGGCTTAAGACTGAAGCTTTCTTT.

The CDR3 region is CASSTLRDRGNSPLHF. The CDR3 region has the DNA TGTGCCAGCAGCACACTCAGGGACAGGGGAAATTCACCCCTCCACTTT. The rearrangement joins TRBV27 to TRBJ1-6, with 10 nucleotides matching TRBD1. Germline loops: CDR1 MNHEY, CDR2 SMNVEV (reference sequence). V lost 6 bases, J lost 7 bases, and 9 bases stayed unmatched. The CDR3 spans 16 residues.

The V and J genes are TRBV3-1 and TRBJ1-1; tentatively, D is TRBD1 (5 bases). Germline values: CDR1 LGHDT, CDR2 YNNKEL (reference sequence). This CDR3 contains 15 residues. Between the trimmed V and J ends, which lost 1 base and 0 bases, there was a span of 9 bases. The DNA for the CDR3 is TGTGCCAGCAGCCAAGTTGGACAACTGAACACTGAAGCTTTCTTT. Its protein is CASSQVGQLNTEAFF.

The V gene is TRBV28, the J gene TRBJ1-2; tentatively, D is TRBD1 (6 bases). The V and J ends lost 3 bases and 3 bases respectively, with 14 bases between them. The CDR3 contains 15 residues. Germline-derived CDR1 and CDR2 are MDHEN and SYDVKM. CDR3 sequence: CASSFTGQYHYGYTF. The CDR3 region has the DNA TGTGCCAGCAGTTTCACAGGGCAATACCACTATGGCTACACCTTC.

This clonotype has more than one count but fewer than ten. This chain connects TRBV7-9 to TRBJ2-1; D gene unclear. The CDR3 is 13 residues long. CDR1 is SEHNR, CDR2 FQNEAQ, per germline (reference sequence). V was pared by 1 base and J by 9 bases, with 10 bases between. The CDR3 DNA follows: TGTGCCAGCAGCTTAGGCCTAACCGGTGAGCAGTTCTTC. It translates to CASSLGLTGEQFF.

V is TRBV6-5 and J is TRBJ2-7; D perhaps matches TRBD2 (6 bases). The CDR3 length is 16 residues. V was trimmed by 5 bases and J by 0 bases, leaving 17 bases between them. The germline V gene encodes CDR1 MNHEY and CDR2 SVGAGI. CDR3 DNA sequence: TGTGCCAGCAGTCCCTTTGGTAGCGGAGCCTCCTACGAGCAGTACTTC. Translating gives CASSPFGSGASYEQYF.

The count of this clonotype is one. Just one base apart from a much larger clone, this may be a read error. This chain links TRBV4-2 with TRBJ2-3; a possible D gene is TRBD1 (5 bases). V was cut by 0 bases and J by 1 base, with 11 bases left in between. Per the germline V gene, CDR1 is LGHNA and CDR2 is YNFKEQ. The CDR3 is 16 residues long. The CDR3 region has the DNA TGTGCCAGCAGCCAAGAGGATAAGGGGCGCACAGATACGCAGTATTTT. This codes for CASSQEDKGRTDTQYF.

This clonotype was detected only a few times. The chain links TRBV6-4 to TRBJ2-5; 10 positions match TRBD2. Germline V CDR1 and CDR2: MRHNA, SNTAGT. Unmatched junction bases numbered 3, after V lost 3 bases and J lost 2 bases. There are 15 residues in the CDR3. The CDR3, as DNA: TGTGCCAGCAGTGAGCAAGCGGGGGGGCAAGAGACCCAGTACTTC. As protein: CASSEQAGGQETQYF.

The chain joins TRBV12-3 or TRBV12-4 to TRBJ2-1; 10 nucleotides agree with TRBD2. Trimming took 5 bases from V and 7 from J; bases not matched to a gene: 8. This CDR3 has 15 amino acids. The CDR3 region is CASSPSGGLANEQFF. In nucleotides, the CDR3 is TGTGCCAGCAGTCCTAGCGGGGGACTGGCGAATGAGCAGTTCTTC.

This clonotype has just a few counts. The chain joins TRBV6-6 to TRBJ2-7; the match to TRBD1 covers 8 bases. V lost 5 bases, J lost 6 bases, and 12 bases stayed unmatched. Germline CDR1 MNHNY, CDR2 SVGAGI (reference sequence). The CDR3 loop spans 15 amino acids. CDR3 sequence reads: CASSTHLWTGIEQYF. CDR3 nucleotides: TGTGCCAGCAGTACACACCTCTGGACAGGGATCGAGCAGTACTTC.

The table lists this clonotype with a few counts. V is TRBV25-1 and J is TRBJ2-5, with 7 bases that match TRBD2. The V gene end was trimmed by 3 bases and the J gene end by 6 bases; junction bases not matched to a gene: 4. The CDR3 has 13 residues. CDR1 and CDR2 from the germline V gene are MGHDK and SYGVNS. CDR3: CASSDYGGKTQYF. In DNA form, the CDR3 reads TGTGCCAGCAGTGACTACGGGGGGAAGACCCAGTACTTC.

Only a few counts were recorded for this clonotype. The chain couples TRBV20-1 to TRBJ2-7; no reliable D call. Germline V gives CDR1 DFQATT, CDR2 SNEGSKA (reference sequence). With 0 bases removed from V and 0 bases from J, the gap between germline ends came to 9 bases. The CDR3 runs 14 residues. Here the CDR3 DNA reads TGCAGTGCTAGAGATGTCAGGAGCTCCTACGAGCAGTACTTC. Protein sequence: CSARDVRSSYEQYF.

The V and J genes are TRBV4-1 and TRBJ1-1; D gene ambiguous. In germline, CDR1 is MGHRA, CDR2 YSYEKL. V lost 4 bases and J lost 8, with 11 bases in between. The CDR3 is made up of 12 amino acids. The CDR3 sequence: CASSPGLGEAFF. The CDR3 region has the DNA TGCGCCAGCAGCCCCGGACTGGGAGAAGCTTTCTTT.

J is TRBJ2-7 and V is TRBV27; D is uncertain. Germline CDR1 reads MNHEY; CDR2 reads SMNVEV (reference sequence). Trimming removed 0 bases from V and 7 bases from J, with 13 bases in between. This CDR3 contains 14 residues. The CDR3 region has the DNA TGTGCCAGCAGTTTATCGGTAATCTCTTCGGAGCAGTACGTC. Residues: CASSLSVISSEQYV.

The chain recombines TRBV5-6 with TRBJ2-1; possible D gene TRBD2, 6 bases. This CDR3 is built from 16 residues. V was clipped by 3 bases and J by 1 base, with 14 bases between them. Looked up from germline, CDR1 is SGHDT and CDR2 is YYEEEE. CDR3 sequence: CASSSGLTLSYNEQFF. The CDR3 region has the DNA TGTGCCAGCAGCTCCGGACTAACCCTATCCTACAATGAGCAGTTCTTC.